The source of this T cell receptor beta chain is a study of blood T cell repertoires in COVID-19. Study details: PBMCs, B-cell-depleted T cells, or T cells provided the cDNA or gDNA that made up the material.

V shed 5 bases, J shed 4 bases, and the junction held 7 bases outside the gene matches. CDR3 length: 14 amino acids. Germline V gives CDR1 SGHVS, CDR2 FQNEAQ. The data were produced by immunoSEQ multiplex PCR, yet TCRdb's version contains in-frame clones alone and is incomplete. The table lists more than 300,000 clones, over 75% of them singletons. Specimen: PBMCs or T cells enriched from blood (not recorded which). The clonotype originates from a man between 40 and 49 years old in a cohort exposed to, infected with or recovered from COVID-19 (not recorded which). This chain uses TRBV7-8 with TRBJ1-1; 7 positions match TRBD1. The DNA for the CDR3 is TGTGCCAGCAGCATTCGACAGGGCCCCACTGAAGCTTTCTTT. Protein sequence: CASSIRQGPTEAFF. The full variable domain, its missing parts supplied by reference TRBV7-8 and TRBJ1-1, is GAGVSQSPRYKVAKRGQDVALRCDPISGHVSLFWYQQALGQGPEFLTYFQNEAQLDKSGLPSDRFFAERPEGSVSTLKIQRTQQEDSAVYLCASSIRQGPTEAFFGQGTRLTVV.